These 16 T cell receptor beta chains share one sample of origin, sequenced in a study of identical twins. In TCRdb, the 5' RACE reads were re-called with MiXCR into one record per CDR3 protein. Altogether hundreds of thousands of distinct CDR3 sequences are present, 8.5% to 9% being singletons, with the ten largest covering around 0.98%. The sample was also linked to a second study, of yellow fever vaccine responses in identical twins.

The sample consisted of PBMCs. The receptors were gathered from a woman between 18 and 30 years old in good health.

This clonotype has only a few counts. This chain joins TRBV5-4 and TRBJ2-3; 8 nucleotides match TRBD2. The germline CDR1 and CDR2 sequences are SGHNT and YYREEE (reference sequence). Losses at the gene ends were 2 bases for V and 5 bases for J; bases not matched to a gene: 7. The CDR3 is 15 residues long. Here the CDR3 DNA reads TGTGCCAGCAGCTTAAAGCGGGAGAAGTTAGATACGCAGTATTTT. Translating it yields CASSLKREKLDTQYF.

This clonotype was detected only a few times. The V gene is TRBV20-1, the J gene TRBJ2-5; a possible D gene is TRBD2 (6 bases). The CDR3 sequence is 12 residues long. CDR1 DFQATT and CDR2 SNEGSKA come from the germline V gene (reference sequence). V dropped 3 bases and J dropped 5 bases, with 10 bases sitting between them. The CDR3, as DNA: TGCAGTGCTAGCCGGGACTTGGAGACCCAGTACTTC. It yields the protein CSASRDLETQYF.

The rearrangement uses TRBV7-9 and TRBJ2-1, with D possibly TRBD2 on 6 matching bases. Germline-derived CDR1 and CDR2 are SEHNR and FQNEAQ (reference sequence). V lost 5 bases to trimming and J lost 1 base, with 9 bases between them. CDR3 length: 14 amino acids. Here the CDR3 reads CASSHSGSYNEQFF. The CDR3 nucleotides read TGTGCCAGCAGCCATAGCGGTTCCTACAATGAGCAGTTCTTC. Looking up the rest from reference TRBV7-9 and TRBJ2-1 gives the full variable domain: DTGVSQNPRHKITKRGQNVTFRCDPISEHNRLYWYRQTLGQGPEFLTYFQNEAQLEKSRLLSDRFSAERPKGSFSTLEIQRTEQGDSAMYLCASSHSGSYNEQFFGPGTRLTVL.

V gene TRBV5-1 combines with J gene TRBJ2-7; tentative D call: TRBD1 (6 bases). The CDR3 consists of 15 residues. Germline lookup yields CDR1 SGHRS and CDR2 YFSETQ. V lost 4 bases, J lost 4 bases, and 18 bases lay in between. CDR3 sequence reads: CASSKTSGQLYEQYF. The CDR3 nucleotides are TGCGCCAGCAGCAAGACCAGCGGACAGTTGTACGAGCAGTACTTC.

This CDR3 reads CASSQMGSGGQDTQYF. CDR3 DNA sequence: TGTGCCAGCAGCCAGATGGGCTCGGGGGGGCAAGATACGCAGTATTTT. The chain links TRBV3-1 to TRBJ2-3, with 8 bases aligning to TRBD2. The V gene end was trimmed by 3 bases and the J gene end by 5 bases; junction bases not matched to a gene: 10. The germline gives CDR1 LGHDT, CDR2 YNNKEL (reference sequence). The CDR3 length is 16 residues.

This chain joins TRBV7-2 and TRBJ2-5, with 7 bases lining up with TRBD1. The germline gives CDR1 SGHTA, CDR2 FQGNSA. The CDR3 runs to 15 residues. Trimming removed 5 bases from V and 4 bases from J; junction bases left unmatched: 10. The CDR3 DNA sequence: TGTGCCAGCAGCCCGGACAGGCGGATTAGAGAGACCCAGTACTTC. This sequence encodes CASSPDRRIRETQYF. Supplemented by reference TRBV7-2 and TRBJ2-5, the full variable domain reads GAGVSQSPSNKVTEKGKDVELRCDPISGHTALYWYRQSLGQGLEFLIYFQGNSAPDKSGLPSDRFSAERTGGSVSTLTIQRTQQEDSAVYLCASSPDRRIRETQYFGPGTRLLVL.

The sample holds a few counts of this clonotype. The gene calls are TRBV28 and TRBJ2-1, with D uncertain. CDR1 is MDHEN and CDR2 is SYDVKM in the germline V gene. The CDR3 sequence is 15 residues long. V was cut by 2 bases and J by 8 bases, with 16 bases left in between. Here the CDR3 DNA reads TGTGCCAGCAGTTTAGGTGGCGAGGAGAGTGATGAGCAGTTCTTC. Amino acids: CASSLGGEESDEQFF.

This clonotype was detected a few times. The chain has TRBV4-3 and TRBJ1-2; D ambiguous. Germline V gene data show CDR1 as LGHNA and CDR2 as YSLEER. V gave up 1 base and J gave up 1 base, with 10 bases separating them. The CDR3 is made up of 15 amino acids. CDR3 amino acids: CASSQGPALNYGYTF. The CDR3, as DNA: TGCGCCAGCAGCCAAGGACCGGCCCTTAACTATGGCTACACCTTC.

The chain carries TRBV11-2 and TRBJ2-4; TRBD1 matches 7 bases. With V trimmed by 1 base and J by 2 bases, 8 bases remained unmatched. The germline gives CDR1 SGHAT, CDR2 FQNNGV. The CDR3 covers 17 residues. The CDR3 DNA reads as TGTGCCAGCAGCTTAGCTTCGACAGGGTGGACCAAAAACATTCAGTACTTC. Amino acids: CASSLASTGWTKNIQYF.

There are a few counts of this clonotype. The chain is built from TRBV29-1 and TRBJ2-2; D gene uncertain. Trimming pared 3 bases from V and 4 bases from J, leaving 15 bases between. The CDR3 totals 15 residues. Germline values: CDR1 SQVTM, CDR2 ANQGSEA. CDR3 DNA sequence: TGCAGCGTTGAGCGCCCGTTGACCCGCACCGGGGAGCTGTTTTTT. Translation: CSVERPLTRTGELFF.

This clonotype appeared a few times. The rearrangement joins TRBV6-2 or TRBV6-3 to TRBJ1-1; tentatively, D is TRBD1 (6 bases). The CDR3 has 20 residues. Germline CDR1 and CDR2: MNHEY and SVGEGT. The ends were cut back, 0 bases at V and 10 bases at J, with 33 bases in the middle. In DNA form, the CDR3 reads TGTGCCAGCAGTTACTCGATCTCTGAGGGAGGGGGAGCGTACAAGTCTCGAGCTTTCTTT. Translated, it gives CASSYSISEGGGAYKSRAFF.

This clonotype has a count of ten or more. V is TRBV24-1 and J is TRBJ2-7; D not certain. The CDR3 spans 14 residues. V lost 2 bases and J lost 1, with 8 bases in between. The germline V gene encodes CDR1 KGHDR and CDR2 SFDVKD. The CDR3 DNA sequence: TGTGCCACCAGTGATTCCGGCAGTTCCTACGAGCAGTACTTC. Protein sequence: CATSDSGSSYEQYF.

This clonotype was seen a handful of times. The CDR3 DNA follows: TGCGCCAGTGGACAGGGGGCAACTGAAGCTTTCTTT. It codes for CASGQGATEAFF. This chain uses TRBV5-1 with TRBJ1-1; 11 bases map to TRBD1. The CDR3 is 12 amino acids. The V gene end was trimmed by 8 bases and the J gene end by 5 bases; junction bases not matched to a gene: 2. Looked up from germline, CDR1 is SGHRS and CDR2 is YFSETQ.

This clonotype has a handful of counts. The chain's CDR3 is CATSDPTSGAYNEQFF. The CDR3 DNA reads as TGTGCCACCAGTGATCCGACTAGCGGAGCCTACAATGAGCAGTTCTTC. The chain has TRBV24-1 and TRBJ2-1; the match to TRBD2 covers 9 bases. CDR1 and CDR2 from the germline V gene are KGHDR and SFDVKD. CDR3 length equals 16 residues. After removal of 3 bases from V and 2 bases from J, the junction contained 4 bases not matched to a gene.

This clonotype appeared a few times. The chain employs TRBV12-3 or TRBV12-4 and TRBJ2-3, with TRBD2 matching over 8 bases. The CDR3 length is 16 residues. Unmatched junction bases numbered 13, after V lost 6 bases and J lost 5 bases. The CDR3 sequence: CASSSRGGRGLDTQYF. The CDR3 nucleotides are TGTGCCAGCAGCTCTCGGGGGGGCCGAGGTCTAGATACGCAGTATTTT.

The chain has TRBV7-2 and TRBJ2-1; D not certain. The CDR3 runs to 16 residues. Between the trimmed V and J ends, which lost 4 bases and 4 bases, there was a span of 17 bases. Germline lookup yields CDR1 SGHTA and CDR2 FQGNSA. The CDR3 DNA sequence: TGTGCCAGCAGCTACCCCCGAAGCTTTGGTTACAATGAGCAGTTCTTC. Amino acid sequence: CASSYPRSFGYNEQFF.